What follows describes a single TCR beta chain. Its target is not known. The sequence runs out 3 residues before the end of the CDR3; the remainder is reconstructed from the germline J gene. The data were taken from a study of T cells in women clearing cervical HPV infection. Across the whole study: Blood came at first lesion visit for cases, post-clearance for controls.

Generated by immunoSEQ multiplex PCR, the TCRdb table keeps only in-frame clones and is missing some. This sample's clone table lists approximately 35,000 clones. Prevalent HPV16 infections were excluded; only incident single HPV16 infections included. V lost 4 bases, J lost 6 bases, and 10 bases stayed unmatched. Germline V gene lookup returns CDR1 SGHDT and CDR2 YYEEEE. The length of the CDR3 is 15 residues. Study-level points and caveats: T-cell numbers per sample were unknown and may explain richness differences.

The sequenced material came from blood buffy coat. This TCR came from a woman aged 18 to 75 with a cervical HPV16 infection that either progressed to CIN3+ or cleared (not recorded which). V and J are TRBV5-6 and TRBJ2-3; 8 bases match TRBD1. The CDR3 loop is CASSLGTGYPDTQYF. The sequenced part of the CDR3 DNA is TGTGCCAGCAGCCTAGGGACAGGTTATCCGGATACG.